The text below deals with one TCR beta chain. This sample was included in a study of blood T cell repertoires in COVID-19. The CDR3 contains 15 residues. CDR1 and CDR2 (germline): MNHNS, SASEGT. V gave up 2 bases and J gave up 6 bases; unmatched junction bases: 9. The repertoire was sequenced with immunoSEQ multiplex PCR; TCRdb's copy has only in-frame clones and lacks some. The table has over 120,000 clones, over 70% seen once; the top ten hold 11%. The chain is built from TRBV6-1 and TRBJ2-7; TRBD1 aligns across 8 bases. This sequence was found in a man aged 55 to 70 who had recovered from COVID-19. Sequenced input: PBMCs or T cells enriched from blood (not recorded which). CDR3: CASSEFRTGTGEQYF. For the CDR3, the DNA is TGTGCCAGCAGTGAATTTCGGACAGGGACTGGCGAGCAGTACTTC.